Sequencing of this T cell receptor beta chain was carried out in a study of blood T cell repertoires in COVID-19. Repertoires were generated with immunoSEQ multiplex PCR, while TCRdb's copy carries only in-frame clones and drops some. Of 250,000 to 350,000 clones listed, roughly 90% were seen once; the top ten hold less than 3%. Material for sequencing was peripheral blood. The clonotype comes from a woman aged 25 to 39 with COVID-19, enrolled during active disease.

The chain's CDR3 is CATKGGGGQPQHF. For the CDR3, the DNA is TGTGCCACAAAAGGAGGGGGAGGGCAGCCCCAGCATTTT. V gene TRBV19 combines with J gene TRBJ1-5; a possible D gene is TRBD1 (6 bases). This CDR3 is 13 amino acids long. Between the trimmed V and J ends, which lost 10 bases and 7 bases, there was a span of 17 bases. Per the germline V gene, CDR1 is LNHDA and CDR2 is SQIVND (reference sequence). Full variable domain (outside the CDR3, taken from reference TRBV19 and TRBJ1-5): DGGITQSPKYLFRKEGQNVTLSCEQNLNHDAMYWYRQDPGQGLRLIYYSQIVNDFQKGDIAEGYSVSREKKESFPLTVTSAQKNPTAFYLCATKGGGGQPQHFGDGTRLSIL.